The sequence of this T cell receptor (beta chain) was determined in a study of identifying expanded T cells in peripheral blood. During the collection period, no donor immune events like infections were recorded. As concerns this clone: Its antigen is undetermined.

Study results and limitations: Over approximately two and four weeks, about 16 and 20 clones changed, versus around 1.3 between replicates.

Profiled with immunoSEQ multiplex PCR; TCRdb holds only in-frame clones, not every one. The profile shows about 100,000 clones, 88% of them singletons. Germline V CDR1 and CDR2: MDHEN, SYDVKM. The CDR3 runs 12 residues. Trimming shortened V by 8 bases and J by 5 bases, and 12 bases separated the two germline ends. The sample taken for sequencing was blood. The receptor was derived from a person aged 18 to 69 in good health. The V call is TRBV28, the J call TRBJ2-5, with D perhaps matching TRBD1 or TRBD2 (5 bases each). CDR3 amino acids: CASCQGRETQYF. In DNA, the CDR3 is TGTGCCAGCTGTCAGGGACGGGAGACCCAGTACTTC.